The present T cell receptor (beta chain) was sequenced within a study of blood T cell repertoires in COVID-19. Study as a whole: COVID-19 samples from acute and convalescent phases originated in the United States, Italy and Spain.

With 7 bases removed from V and 7 bases from J, the gap between germline ends came to 10 bases. Germline V gene lookup returns CDR1 SNHLY and CDR2 FYNNEI. CDR3 length: 12 amino acids. How the authors handled the data: Reference gene primer amplification in the assay estimated nucleated cell counts. This table comes from immunoSEQ multiplex PCR, and its TCRdb copy is limited to in-frame clones, with some not included. That table supplies the V and J calls and clone size; D and trimming were determined from the DNA. The table shows under 200,000 clones, with roughly 84% occurring only once. Sequences were obtained from peripheral blood. The V call is TRBV2, the J call TRBJ2-2, with D hard to call. The sequence was collected from a human donor in a cohort sampled during active COVID-19. The CDR3 loop is CASKPSGGELFF. CDR3 bases: TGTGCCAGCAAACCGAGTGGCGGGGAGCTGTTTTTT.